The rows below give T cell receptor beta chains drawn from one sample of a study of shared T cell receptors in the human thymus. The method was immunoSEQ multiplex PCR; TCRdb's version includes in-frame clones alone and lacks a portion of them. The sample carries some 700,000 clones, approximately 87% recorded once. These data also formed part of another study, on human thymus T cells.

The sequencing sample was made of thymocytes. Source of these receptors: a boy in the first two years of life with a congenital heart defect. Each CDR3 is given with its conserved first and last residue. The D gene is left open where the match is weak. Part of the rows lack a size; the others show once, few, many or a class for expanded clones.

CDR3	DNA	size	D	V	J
CASTGGGGTQYF	TGTGCCAGCACGGGAGGAGGCGGGACCCAGTACTTC	once	TRBD2	TRBV7-7	TRBJ2-5
CASSLFPVSYTEAFF	TGTGCCAGCAGCTTATTCCCGGTTTCCTACACTGAAGCTTTCTTT	-	-	TRBV7-9	TRBJ1-1
CASSQGGEGGAFF	TGTGCCAGCAGCCAAGGGGGGGAGGGAGGCGCTTTCTTT	-	-	TRBV4-2	TRBJ1-1
CASSLTPTAPGTYGYTF	TGTGCCAGCAGCTTAACACCCACAGCCCCGGGGACTTATGGCTACACCTTC	once	-	TRBV7-9	TRBJ1-2
CASSSICGLAGPSDYEQYF	TGTGCCAGCAGCTCCATCTGTGGACTAGCGGGACCTTCCGACTACGAGCAGTACTTC	-	TRBD2	TRBV7-9	TRBJ2-7
CASSRTDNQETQYF	TGTGCCAGCAGCAGAACGGACAACCAAGAGACCCAGTACTTC	-	-	TRBV9	TRBJ2-5
CASSDEGQGSYEQYF	TGTGCCAGCAGCGATGAGGGACAGGGCTCCTACGAGCAGTACTTC	few	TRBD1	TRBV11-3	TRBJ2-7
CASMSYQETQYF	TGCGCCAGCATGTCCTACCAAGAGACCCAGTACTTC	-	-	TRBV10-1	TRBJ2-5
CASSQVKGLAGPSYNEQFF	TGCGCCAGCAGCCAAGTAAAGGGACTAGCGGGACCCTCCTACAATGAGCAGTTCTTC	-	TRBD2	TRBV4-3	TRBJ2-1
CASRGRVTDTQYF	TGCGCCAGTAGGGGGAGGGTCACAGATACGCAGTATTTT	once	-	TRBV4-1	TRBJ2-3
CASSDQQGNTGELFF	TGTGCCAGCAGCGACCAACAGGGGAACACCGGGGAGCTGTTTTTT	-	-	TRBV7-8	TRBJ2-2
CASSLYLRAGNTIYF	TGTGCCAGCAGCTTATATCTCCGGGCTGGAAACACCATATATTTT	-	-	TRBV5-4	TRBJ1-3
CASSFLSSGRFVSYNEQFF	TGTGCCAGCAGCTTTTTATCTAGCGGGAGGTTTGTCTCCTACAATGAGCAGTTCTTC	-	TRBD2	TRBV7-9	TRBJ2-1
CASTWAGGHNEQFF	TGTGCCAGCACCTGGGCGGGAGGCCACAATGAGCAGTTCTTC	-	TRBD2	TRBV27	TRBJ2-1
CSVEDPAGMGGQFF	TGCAGCGTTGAAGATCCGGCAGGGATGGGGGGGCAGTTCTTC	once	-	TRBV29-1	TRBJ2-1
CASSLGLAGGYEQYF	TGCGCCAGCAGCCTCGGACTAGCGGGAGGTTACGAGCAGTACTTC	once	TRBD2	TRBV4-3	TRBJ2-7
CASSERTSGRDEQFF	TGCGCCAGCAGTGAGAGGACTAGCGGCCGCGATGAGCAGTTCTTC	-	TRBD2	TRBV10-2	TRBJ2-1
CASQTVGNQPQHF	TGTGCCAGTCAGACAGTGGGCAATCAGCCCCAGCATTTT	-	-	TRBV19	TRBJ1-5
CASSLSQREGYEQYF	TGTGCCAGCAGCTTATCCCAGCGGGAGGGGTACGAGCAGTACTTC	-	TRBD2	TRBV7-9	TRBJ2-7
CASSLWQDSYEQYF	TGTGCCAGCAGTTTATGGCAGGACTCCTACGAGCAGTACTTC	-	-	TRBV27	TRBJ2-7
CASSGGTSGRGRTGELFF	TGTGCCAGCAGCGGAGGGACTAGCGGGAGGGGAAGGACCGGGGAGCTGTTTTTT	few	TRBD2	TRBV5-4	TRBJ2-2
CASTPGTVLSGGYGYTF	TGTGCCAGCACCCCGGGAACAGTCCTGTCCGGGGGCTATGGCTACACCTTC	-	-	TRBV5-5	TRBJ1-2
CASGTETGTGCEAFF	TGTGCTAGTGGTACCGAGACAGGGACGGGATGTGAAGCTTTCTTT	-	TRBD1	TRBV12-5	TRBJ1-1
CASSKEDKVTSGSNEQYF	TGTGCCAGCAGCAAAGAGGATAAGGTGACTAGCGGGAGCAACGAGCAGTACTTC	-	-	TRBV21-1	TRBJ2-7